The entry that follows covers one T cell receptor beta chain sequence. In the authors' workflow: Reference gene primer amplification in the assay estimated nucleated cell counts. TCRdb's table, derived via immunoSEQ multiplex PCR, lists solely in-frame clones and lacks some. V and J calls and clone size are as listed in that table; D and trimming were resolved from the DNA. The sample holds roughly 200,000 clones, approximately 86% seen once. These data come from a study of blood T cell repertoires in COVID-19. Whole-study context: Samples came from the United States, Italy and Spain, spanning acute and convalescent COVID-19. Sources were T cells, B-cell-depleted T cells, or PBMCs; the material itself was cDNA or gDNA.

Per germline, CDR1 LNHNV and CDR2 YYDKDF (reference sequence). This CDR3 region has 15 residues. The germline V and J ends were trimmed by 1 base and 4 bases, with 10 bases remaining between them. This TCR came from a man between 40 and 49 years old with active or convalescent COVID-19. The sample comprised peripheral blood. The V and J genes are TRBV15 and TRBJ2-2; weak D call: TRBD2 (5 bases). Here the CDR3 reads CATSRGRISTGELFF. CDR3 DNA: TGTGCCACCAGCAGAGGGAGGATATCCACCGGGGAGCTGTTTTTT.